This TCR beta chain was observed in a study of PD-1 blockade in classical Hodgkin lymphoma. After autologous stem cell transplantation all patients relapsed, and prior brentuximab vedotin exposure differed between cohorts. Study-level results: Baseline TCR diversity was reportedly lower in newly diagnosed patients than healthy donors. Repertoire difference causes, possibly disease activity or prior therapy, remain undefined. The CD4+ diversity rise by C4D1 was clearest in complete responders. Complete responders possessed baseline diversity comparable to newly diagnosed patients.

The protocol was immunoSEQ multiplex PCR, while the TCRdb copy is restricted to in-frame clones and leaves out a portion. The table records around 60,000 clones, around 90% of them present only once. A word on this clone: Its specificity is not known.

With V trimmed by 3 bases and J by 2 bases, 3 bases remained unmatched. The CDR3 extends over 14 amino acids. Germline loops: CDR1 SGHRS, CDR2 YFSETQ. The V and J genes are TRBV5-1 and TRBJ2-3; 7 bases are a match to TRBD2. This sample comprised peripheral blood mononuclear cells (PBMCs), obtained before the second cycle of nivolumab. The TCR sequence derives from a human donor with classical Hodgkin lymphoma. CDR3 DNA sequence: TGCGCCAGCAGCTCCTGGGACTACACAGATACGCAGTATTTT. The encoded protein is CASSSWDYTDTQYF.